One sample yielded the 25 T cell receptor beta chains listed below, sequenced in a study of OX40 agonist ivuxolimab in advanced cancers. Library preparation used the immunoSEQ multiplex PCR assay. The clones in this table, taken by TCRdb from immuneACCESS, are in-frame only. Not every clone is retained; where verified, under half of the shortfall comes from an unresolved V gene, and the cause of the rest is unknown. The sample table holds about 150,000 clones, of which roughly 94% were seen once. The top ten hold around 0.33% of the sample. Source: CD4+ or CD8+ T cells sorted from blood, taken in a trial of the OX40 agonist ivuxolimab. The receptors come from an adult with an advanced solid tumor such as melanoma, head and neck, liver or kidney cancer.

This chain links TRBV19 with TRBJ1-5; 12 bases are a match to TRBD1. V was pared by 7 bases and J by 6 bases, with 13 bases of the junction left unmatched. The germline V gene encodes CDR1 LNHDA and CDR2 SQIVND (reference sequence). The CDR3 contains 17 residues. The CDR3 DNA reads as TGTGCCAGTAATAAGGGGGGGACAGGGGGCGTCTCTCAGCCCCAGCATTTT. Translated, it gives CASNKGGTGGVSQPQHF. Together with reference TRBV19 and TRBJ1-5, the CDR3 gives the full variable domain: DGGITQSPKYLFRKEGQNVTLSCEQNLNHDAMYWYRQDPGQGLRLIYYSQIVNDFQKGDIAEGYSVSREKKESFPLTVTSAQKNPTAFYLCASNKGGTGGVSQPQHFGDGTRLSIL.

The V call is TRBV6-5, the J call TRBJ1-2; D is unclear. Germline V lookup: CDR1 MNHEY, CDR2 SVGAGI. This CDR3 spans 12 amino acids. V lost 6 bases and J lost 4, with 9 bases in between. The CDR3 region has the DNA TGTGCCAGCAGCGGTGAAATCTATGGCTACACCTTC. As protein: CASSGEIYGYTF.

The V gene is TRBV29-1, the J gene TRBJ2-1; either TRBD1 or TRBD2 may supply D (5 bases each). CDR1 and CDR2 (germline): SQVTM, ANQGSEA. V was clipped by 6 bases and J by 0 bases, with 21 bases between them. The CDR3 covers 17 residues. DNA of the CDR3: TGCAGCGTCAACCCCCTTAGGGCAGGGAGCTCCTACAATGAGCAGTTCTTC. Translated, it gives CSVNPLRAGSSYNEQFF.

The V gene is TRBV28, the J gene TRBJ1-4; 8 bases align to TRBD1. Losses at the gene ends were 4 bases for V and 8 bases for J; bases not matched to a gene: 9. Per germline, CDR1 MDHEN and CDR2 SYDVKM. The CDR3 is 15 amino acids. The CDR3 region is CASSSRQGRGEKLFF. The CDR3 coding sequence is TGTGCCAGCAGTTCCCGACAGGGGAGGGGAGAAAAACTGTTTTTT.

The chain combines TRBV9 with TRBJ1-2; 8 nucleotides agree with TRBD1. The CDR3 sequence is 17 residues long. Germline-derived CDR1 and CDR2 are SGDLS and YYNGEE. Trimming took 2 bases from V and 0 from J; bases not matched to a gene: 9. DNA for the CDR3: TGTGCCAGCAGCGTTCGGGGACAGGCGTTGACTAACTATGGCTACACCTTC. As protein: CASSVRGQALTNYGYTF.

CDR3 bases: TGTGCCAGCAGCGTGGGACCGAGCACCGGGGAGCTGTTTTTT. Protein product: CASSVGPSTGELFF. The chain is built from TRBV7-2 and TRBJ2-2; D is possibly TRBD1 or TRBD2 (5 bases each). The ends were cut back, 5 bases at V and 4 bases at J, with 11 bases in the middle. CDR3 length: 14 residues. Germline lookup yields CDR1 SGHTA and CDR2 FQGNSA. Supplemented by reference TRBV7-2 and TRBJ2-2, the full variable domain reads GAGVSQSPSNKVTEKGKDVELRCDPISGHTALYWYRQSLGQGLEFLIYFQGNSAPDKSGLPSDRFSAERTGGSVSTLTIQRTQQEDSAVYLCASSVGPSTGELFFGEGSRLTVL.

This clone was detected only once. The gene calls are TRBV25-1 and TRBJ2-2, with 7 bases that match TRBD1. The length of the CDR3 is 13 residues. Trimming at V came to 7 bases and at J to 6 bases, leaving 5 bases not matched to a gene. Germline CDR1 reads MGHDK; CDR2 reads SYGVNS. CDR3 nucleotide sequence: TGTGCCAGCATCCCGACAGGGCCCGGGGAGCTGTTTTTT. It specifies CASIPTGPGELFF.

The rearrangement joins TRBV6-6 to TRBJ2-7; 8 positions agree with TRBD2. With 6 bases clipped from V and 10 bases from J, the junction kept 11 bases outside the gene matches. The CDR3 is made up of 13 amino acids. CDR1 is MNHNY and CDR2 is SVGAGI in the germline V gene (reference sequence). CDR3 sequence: CASSDWTSSGQYF. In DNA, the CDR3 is TGTGCCAGCAGCGATTGGACTAGCTCCGGACAGTACTTC.

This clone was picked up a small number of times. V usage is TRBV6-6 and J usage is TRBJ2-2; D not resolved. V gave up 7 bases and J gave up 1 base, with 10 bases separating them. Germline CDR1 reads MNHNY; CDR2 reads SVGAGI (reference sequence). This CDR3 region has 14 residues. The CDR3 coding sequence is TGTGCCAGCATTCCCGGGCGGAACACCGGGGAGCTGTTTTTT. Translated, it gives CASIPGRNTGELFF.

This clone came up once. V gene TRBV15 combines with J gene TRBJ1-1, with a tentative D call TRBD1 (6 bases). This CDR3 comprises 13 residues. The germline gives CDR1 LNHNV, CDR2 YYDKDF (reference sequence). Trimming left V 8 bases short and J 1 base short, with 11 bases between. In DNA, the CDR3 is TGTGCCACCTCGCGGACAGAGAACACTGAAGCTTTCTTT. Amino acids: CATSRTENTEAFF.

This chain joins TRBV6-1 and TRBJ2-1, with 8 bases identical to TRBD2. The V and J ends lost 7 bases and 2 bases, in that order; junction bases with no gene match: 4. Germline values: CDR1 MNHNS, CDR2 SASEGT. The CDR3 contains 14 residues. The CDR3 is CASKRGSPYNEQFF. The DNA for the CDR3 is TGTGCCAGCAAGCGGGGGTCCCCCTACAATGAGCAGTTCTTC.

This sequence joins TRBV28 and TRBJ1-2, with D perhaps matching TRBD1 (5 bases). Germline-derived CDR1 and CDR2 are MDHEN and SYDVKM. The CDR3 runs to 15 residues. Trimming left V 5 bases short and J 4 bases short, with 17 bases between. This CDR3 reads CASSLSRGLGYGYTF. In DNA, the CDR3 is TGTGCCAGCAGTCTTTCTCGGGGCCTCGGCTATGGCTACACCTTC.

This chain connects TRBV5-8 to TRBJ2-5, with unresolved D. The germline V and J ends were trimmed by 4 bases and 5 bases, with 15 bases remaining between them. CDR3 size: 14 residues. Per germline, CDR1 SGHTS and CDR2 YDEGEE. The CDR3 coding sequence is TGTGCCAGCAGCCGCACAAGAGATCGGGAGACCCAGTACTTC. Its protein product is CASSRTRDRETQYF.

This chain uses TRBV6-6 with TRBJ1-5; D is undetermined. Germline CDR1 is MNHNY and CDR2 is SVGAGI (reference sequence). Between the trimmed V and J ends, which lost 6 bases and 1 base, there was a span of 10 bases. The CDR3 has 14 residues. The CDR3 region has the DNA TGTGCCAGCAGCCTGACACAAAGCAATCAGCCCCAGCATTTT. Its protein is CASSLTQSNQPQHF.

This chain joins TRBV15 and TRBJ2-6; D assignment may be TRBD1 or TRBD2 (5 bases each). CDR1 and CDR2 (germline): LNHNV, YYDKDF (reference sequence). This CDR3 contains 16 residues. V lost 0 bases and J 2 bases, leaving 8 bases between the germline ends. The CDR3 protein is CATSRDRGPGANVLTF. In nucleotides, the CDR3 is TGTGCCACCAGCAGAGATCGGGGACCTGGGGCCAACGTCCTGACTTTC.

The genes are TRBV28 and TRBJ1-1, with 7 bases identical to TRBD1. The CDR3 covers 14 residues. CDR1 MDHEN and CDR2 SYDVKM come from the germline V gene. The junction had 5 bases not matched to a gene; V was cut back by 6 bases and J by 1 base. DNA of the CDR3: TGTGCCAGCAGGGACAGGAGACCGAACACTGAAGCTTTCTTT. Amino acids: CASRDRRPNTEAFF.

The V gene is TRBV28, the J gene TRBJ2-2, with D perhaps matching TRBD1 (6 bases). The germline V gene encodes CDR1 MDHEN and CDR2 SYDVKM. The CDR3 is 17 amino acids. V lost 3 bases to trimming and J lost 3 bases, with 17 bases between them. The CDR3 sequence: CASSFYQGSYYTGELFF. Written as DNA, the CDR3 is TGTGCCAGCAGTTTTTATCAGGGGTCCTACTACACCGGGGAGCTGTTTTTT. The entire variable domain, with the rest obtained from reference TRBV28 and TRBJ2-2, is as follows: DVKVTQSSRYLVKRTGEKVFLECVQDMDHENMFWYRQDPGLGLRLIYFSYDVKMKEKGDIPEGYSVSREKKERFSLILESASTNQTSMYLCASSFYQGSYYTGELFFGEGSRLTVL.

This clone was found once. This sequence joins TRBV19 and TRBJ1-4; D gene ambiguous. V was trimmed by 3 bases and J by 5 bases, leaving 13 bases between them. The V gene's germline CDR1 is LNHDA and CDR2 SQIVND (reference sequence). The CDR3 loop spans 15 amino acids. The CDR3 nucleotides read TGTGCCAGTAGTATTTTGGACGGACCCAATGAAAAACTGTTTTTT. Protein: CASSILDGPNEKLFF.

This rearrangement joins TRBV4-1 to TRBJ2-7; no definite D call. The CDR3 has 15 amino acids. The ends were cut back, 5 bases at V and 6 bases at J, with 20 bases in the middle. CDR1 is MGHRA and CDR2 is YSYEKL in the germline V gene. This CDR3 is CASSSDPSVGSEQYF. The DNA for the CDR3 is TGCGCCAGCAGCTCGGACCCGTCCGTAGGTTCCGAGCAGTACTTC.

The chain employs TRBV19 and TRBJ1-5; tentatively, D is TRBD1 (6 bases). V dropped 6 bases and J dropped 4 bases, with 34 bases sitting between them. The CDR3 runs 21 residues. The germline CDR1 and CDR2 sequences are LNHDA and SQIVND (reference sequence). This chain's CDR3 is CASSNFYTGWSQRVLNQPQHF. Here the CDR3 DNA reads TGTGCCAGTAGCAATTTTTATACAGGGTGGTCCCAACGGGTGTTAAATCAGCCCCAGCATTTT.

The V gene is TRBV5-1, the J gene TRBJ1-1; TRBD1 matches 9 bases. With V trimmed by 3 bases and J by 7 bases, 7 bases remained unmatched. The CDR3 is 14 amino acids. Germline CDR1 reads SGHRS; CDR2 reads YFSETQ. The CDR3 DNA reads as TGCGCCAGCAGCTCAGAGGGACAGGGTGGTGAAGCTTTCTTT. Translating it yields CASSSEGQGGEAFF.

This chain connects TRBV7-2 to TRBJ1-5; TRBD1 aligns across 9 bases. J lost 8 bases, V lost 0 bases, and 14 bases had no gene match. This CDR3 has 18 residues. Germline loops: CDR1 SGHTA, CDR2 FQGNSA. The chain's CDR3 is CASSLAGPGTGFFEPQHF. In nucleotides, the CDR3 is TGTGCCAGCAGCTTAGCAGGGCCCGGGACAGGGTTTTTTGAGCCCCAGCATTTT.

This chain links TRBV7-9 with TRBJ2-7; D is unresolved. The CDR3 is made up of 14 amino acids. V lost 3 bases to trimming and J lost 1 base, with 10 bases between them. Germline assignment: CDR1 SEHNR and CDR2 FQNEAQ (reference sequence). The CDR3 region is CASSLIRPSYEQYF. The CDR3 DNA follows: TGTGCCAGCAGCTTGATAAGACCGTCCTACGAGCAGTACTTC.

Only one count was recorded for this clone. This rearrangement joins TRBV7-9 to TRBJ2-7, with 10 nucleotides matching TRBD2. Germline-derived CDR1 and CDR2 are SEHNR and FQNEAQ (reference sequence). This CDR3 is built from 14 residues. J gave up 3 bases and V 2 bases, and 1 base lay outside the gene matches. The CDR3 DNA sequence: TGTGCCAGCAGCTTACGGACTAGCGGCTACGAGCAGTACTTC. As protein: CASSLRTSGYEQYF.

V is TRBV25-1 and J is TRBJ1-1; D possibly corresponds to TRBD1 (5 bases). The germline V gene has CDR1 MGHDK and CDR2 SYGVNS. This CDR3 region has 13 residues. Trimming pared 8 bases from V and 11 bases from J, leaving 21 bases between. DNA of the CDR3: TGTGCCAGCGGTTCCCGGGACGGCTACTGGGCTTTCTTT. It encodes CASGSRDGYWAFF.